The 9 T cell receptor beta chains below come from one sample, sequenced in a study of blood T cell repertoires in COVID-19. Data came from immunoSEQ multiplex PCR; TCRdb stores just in-frame clones and leaves some out. The sample includes about 180,000 clones, about 82% of them seen just once. Sequencing was carried out using PBMCs or T cells enriched from blood (not recorded which). These receptors were taken from a woman aged 30 to 39 who had recovered from COVID-19.

The V gene is TRBV5-1, the J gene TRBJ2-1; the D gene is possibly TRBD2 (6 bases). Trimming shortened V by 1 base and J by 7 bases, and 12 bases separated the two germline ends. Germline V gives CDR1 SGHRS, CDR2 YFSETQ. The CDR3 is 14 residues long. The CDR3: CASSLRRGGNEQFF. CDR3 DNA: TGCGCCAGCAGCTTGAGGAGGGGTGGGAATGAGCAGTTCTTC.

The rearrangement uses TRBV7-3 and TRBJ1-1; the D is unclear. This CDR3 comprises 13 residues. Trimming left V 2 bases short and J 0 bases short, with 4 bases between. CDR1 and CDR2 from the germline V gene are SGHTA and FQGTGA. This CDR3 is CASSLYLNTEAFF. The CDR3 DNA is TGTGCCAGCAGCTTATATTTGAACACTGAAGCTTTCTTT.

This clone was observed once. The V and J genes are TRBV24-1 and TRBJ2-7; D is possibly TRBD1 (6 bases). Trimming took 5 bases from V and 1 from J, leaving 11 bases between them. The CDR3 contains 14 residues. Germline V gene lookup returns CDR1 KGHDR and CDR2 SFDVKD. CDR3 coding DNA: TGTGCCACCAGTGCGTCAGGGGTATCCTACGAGCAGTACTTC. It yields the protein CATSASGVSYEQYF.

The CDR3 sequence: CASKQRNGAEAFF. The CDR3 coding sequence is TGTGCCAGCAAACAAAGGAACGGGGCTGAAGCTTTCTTT. The genes are TRBV3-1 (or the pseudogene TRBV3-2) and TRBJ1-1; no definite D call. This CDR3 contains 13 residues. Trimming left V 7 bases short and J 6 bases short, with 15 bases between. The V gene's germline CDR1 is LGHDT and CDR2 YNNKEL (reference sequence).

This clone is a singleton in its sample. V is TRBV6-5 and J is TRBJ2-7, with D unresolved. Trimming cost V 4 bases and J 0 bases, with 7 bases left between them. The germline CDR1 and CDR2 sequences are MNHEY and SVGAGI. This CDR3 has 13 amino acids. This chain's CDR3 is CASSLQSSYEQYF. CDR3 bases: TGTGCCAGCAGTTTACAGAGCTCCTACGAGCAGTACTTC.

The rearrangement uses TRBV6-4 and TRBJ2-1, with TRBD2 matching over 8 bases. The CDR3 contains 15 residues. Trimming at V came to 3 bases and at J to 8 bases, leaving 9 bases not matched to a gene. Germline V gene lookup returns CDR1 MRHNA and CDR2 SNTAGT. Written as DNA, the CDR3 is TGTGCCAGCAGTGAAGCAGCGGGAGCGTCGCATGAGCAGTTCTTC. This encodes CASSEAAGASHEQFF.

This clone was detected only a few times. The chain joins TRBV11-2 to TRBJ2-7, with TRBD2 matching over 12 bases. The V gene's germline CDR1 is SGHAT and CDR2 FQNNGV. The ends lost 0 bases at V and 3 bases at J; junction bases unmatched: 0. There are 15 residues in the CDR3. This CDR3 reads CASSLETSGSYEQYF. CDR3 in DNA: TGTGCCAGCAGCTTAGAGACTAGCGGGAGCTACGAGCAGTACTTC.

This clone was seen a few times. The chain combines TRBV7-2 with TRBJ2-3; D remains ambiguous. The CDR3 has 18 amino acids. CDR1 and CDR2 (germline): SGHTA, FQGNSA. The V end lost 3 bases, the J end lost 0 bases, and 19 bases lay between the germline ends. CDR3 nucleotide sequence: TGTGCCAGCAGCTTGGTTAGTCTGGAGACTTCTAGCACAGATACGCAGTATTTT. This translates into CASSLVSLETSSTDTQYF.

CDR3 region: CASSLATGNSGANVLTF. The CDR3 DNA follows: TGTGCCAGCAGCTTGGCGACAGGGAACTCTGGGGCCAACGTCCTGACTTTC. The chain has TRBV5-5 and TRBJ2-6; 7 bases agree with TRBD1. The CDR3 consists of 17 residues. Trimming at V came to 0 bases and at J to 0 bases, leaving 3 bases not matched to a gene. The germline CDR1 and CDR2 sequences are SGHKS and YYEKEE (reference sequence).